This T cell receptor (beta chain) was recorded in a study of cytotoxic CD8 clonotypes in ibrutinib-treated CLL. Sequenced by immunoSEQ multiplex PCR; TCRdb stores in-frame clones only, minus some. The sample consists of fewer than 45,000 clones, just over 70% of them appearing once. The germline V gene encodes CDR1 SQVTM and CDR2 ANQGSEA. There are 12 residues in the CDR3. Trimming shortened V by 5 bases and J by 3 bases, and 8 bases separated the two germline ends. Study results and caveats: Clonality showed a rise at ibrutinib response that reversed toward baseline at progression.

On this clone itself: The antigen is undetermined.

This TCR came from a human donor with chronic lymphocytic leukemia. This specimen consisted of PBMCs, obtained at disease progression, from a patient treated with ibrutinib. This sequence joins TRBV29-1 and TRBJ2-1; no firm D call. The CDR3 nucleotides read TGCAGCGTTCATCTCCTCTACAATGAGCAGTTCTTC. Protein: CSVHLLYNEQFF.